The entry below describes one T cell receptor (beta chain). Its antigen is unknown. No quality values exist for individual bases; no much larger clone is one base distant. This sample stems from a study of identifying expanded T cells in peripheral blood (dated by TCRdb to 2018 to 2020). In the study overall: Technical replicates were generated by sequencing separate aliquots of the same genomic DNA pool, with four replicates compared pairwise.

The immunoSEQ Assay, which uses bias-controlled multiplex PCR amplification of genomic DNA, was used to profile TCRbeta CDR3 regions. Turning to the authors' computational methods: To quantify the absolute abundance of each unique TCRbeta CDR3 region, the sequences were collapsed and filtered. Differential abundance was tested with a binomial (Fisher-equivalent) model and with a beta-binomial model adding time-dependent variance fitted from healthy donors. Any clone with fewer than 5 combined templates was excluded, and a clone was called differentially abundant if its Benjamini-Hochberg FDR was below 0.01. In the beta-binomial model, variance was expressed as a function of the total template count across the two samples, in the form v = (b*log(k)+a)^2. TCRdb limited this immuneACCESS table to in-frame rearrangements with V and J called. A share of clones is missing; checked studies link under half to unresolved V genes, and the rest is unexplained. V, J and clone size are taken as reported in that table, and D and trimming were inferred from the DNA itself. This sample gives 50,000 to 75,000 clones in total; 87% of them show up just once. Around 4.7% of the sample comes from the top ten.

No immune events such as infections were documented for the healthy donors during the collection period. To calibrate time-dependent variance in a beta-binomial model of T-cell clone differential abundance, blood repertoires from healthy donors were used as a training cohort. There were about 10 healthy donors in the training cohort, of whom 3 were female and 7 were male. Donor ages ranged from about 29 to 65 years, with an average of around 45 years. Whole blood, obtained from a commercial supplier, was collected from each healthy donor at three time points spaced roughly 14 days apart. Genomic DNA was extracted from unsorted whole blood for immunosequencing. Including cysteine and phenylalanine, the CDR3 has 16 amino acids. The only DNA kept is the CDR3, 48 bases in frame from the first base. Germline trimming: 6 bases from V, 10 bases from J; junction bases outside gene matches: 14. CDR1 is given as MNHEY and CDR2 as SMNVEV, both from the germline V gene (reference sequence).

General findings and caveats noted by the study authors: In all healthy donors, the variance in clone template counts between samples taken roughly 14 days apart rose significantly as total template count increased. Across all healthy-donor time intervals, the beta-binomial model significantly cut both the number of clones called differentially abundant and the false-positive rate. The authors expected that biological variance in healthy repertoires might rise further over much longer intervals, such as months to years. Between technical replicates the binomial model flagged about 1.2 differentially abundant clones, whereas over approximately two weeks the binomial model flagged about 15 and over about 4 weeks about 19.

The V gene is TRBV27 and the J gene is TRBJ1-6, and 8 junctional nucleotides match TRBD1. This receptor was identified in a person between 18 and 69 years old in good health. Sequencing input: blood. The DNA sequence is TGTGCCAGCAGACTTCAACTCGGGACAGGTTACTCACCCCTCCACTTT. Its translation reads: CASRLQLGTGYSPLHF.